Given below is one T cell receptor beta chain in context. Its cognate antigen is unknown. This CDR3 has 14 amino acids. Germline V CDR1 and CDR2: SGHVS, FQNEAQ. V dropped 3 bases and J dropped 5 bases, with 13 bases sitting between them. Every donor was a healthy Caucasian. The data are from a study of identical twins. Overall study findings and caveats: The study found that models underestimated out-of-frame TCR alpha sharing in monozygotic twins. Clonotypes of the beta chain that were abundant in cord blood carried fewer insertions (memory repertoires showed none).

TCRdb re-called the 5' RACE reads with MiXCR, one entry per CDR3 protein. The table lists under 1 million distinct CDR3 sequences, about 12% of them singletons. This sample also appeared in a second study, on yellow fever vaccine responses in identical twins.

Sequenced material: PBMCs. The source is a woman aged 18-30 years in good health. The genes are TRBV7-8 and TRBJ2-5, with D unclear. CDR3 loop: CASSFQSVGETQYF. CDR3 bases: TGTGCCAGCAGCTTTCAGTCGGTTGGGGAGACCCAGTACTTC.